This T cell receptor beta chain appears in the sequencing data of a study of cytomegalovirus exposure and HLA in healthy donors. The PCR used 60 Vbeta and 13 Jbeta primers. Some clones are missing from TCRdb's copy, which holds only in-frame ones; the method was immunoSEQ multiplex PCR. The sample lists about 170,000 clones; roughly four fifths were seen once. This CDR3 has 16 amino acids. The germline CDR1 and CDR2 sequences are SGHAT and FQNNGV. Trimming took off 3 bases at V and 4 bases at J, with 17 bases between the two ends. This TCR derives from a woman younger than 45 in good health and CMV-seropositive. The sample was PBMCs. The rearrangement links TRBV11-2 to TRBJ2-3, with D perhaps TRBD1 (6 bases). The chain's CDR3 is CASSLGRQVLADTQYF. The CDR3 DNA follows: TGTGCCAGCAGCTTGGGGCGACAGGTATTGGCAGATACGCAGTATTTT.